This TCR beta chain was recorded in a study of T cells after yellow fever vaccination. Whole-study findings and limits: Abundant contaminating clonotypes from the bulk population could appear in FACS-sorted repertoires.

In this sample, this clonotype turned up a few times. Its antigen is not known. Making TCR cDNA involved 5'RACE template switching, which added UMIs and a universal primer site. One entry per CDR3 protein, called by TCRdb with MiXCR from the 5' RACE reads. The table shows 280,000 or so distinct CDR3 sequences, with approximately 8% occurring only once. Trimming cost V 5 bases and J 7 bases; bases outside gene matches: 6. This CDR3 has 14 residues. Germline loops: CDR1 SGHRS, CDR2 YFSETQ. This clonotype was sampled from a man between 18 and 29 years old who received the YFV17D yellow fever vaccine. Sequenced here: CD4+ T cells sorted from PBMCs, sampled 5 days after the yellow fever booster vaccination. V and J are TRBV5-1 and TRBJ1-1, with 12 nucleotides matching TRBD1. The CDR3 DNA reads TGCGCCAGCAGGTTCGGGACAGGGGGCGGTGAAGCTTTCTTT. It is translated as CASRFGTGGGEAFF.